Listed below are T cell receptor beta chains from one sample, sequenced in a study of blood T cell repertoires in COVID-19. The table came from immunoSEQ multiplex PCR; TCRdb's copy has only in-frame clones and leaves some out. The table has 240,000 or so clones, less than 90% seen once. The source material was peripheral blood. Every receptor here comes from a man aged 60 to 75 with acute or convalescent COVID-19. Both conserved end residues are part of each CDR3. The order of the fields is CDR3 protein, J gene, V gene, CDR3 length.

CASSGANGEAFF	TRBJ1-1	TRBV11-2	12
CASSKAGGNTGELFF	TRBJ2-2	TRBV11-3	15
CASSLLGEREQYF	TRBJ2-7	TRBV5-4	13
CASSLSTGRLNTEAFF	TRBJ1-1	TRBV11-3	16
CASSYRQGASGANVLTF	TRBJ2-6	TRBV27	17
CATSRDPGRKTQYF	TRBJ2-5	TRBV15	14
CASSLGLAGVGETQYF	TRBJ2-5	TRBV13	16
CASRPGNQPQHF	TRBJ1-5	TRBV12-3/TRBV12-4	12
CASSQGRDRAFF	TRBJ1-1	TRBV4-2	12
CASSLTGLPREELFF	TRBJ2-2	TRBV27	15
CASSYGQGTEDTQYF	TRBJ2-3	TRBV6-6	15
CAIRGQGTSEQYF	TRBJ2-7	TRBV10-3	13
CASSLSKAGTGGFYGYTF	TRBJ1-2	TRBV27	18
CASEGLARGEQFF	TRBJ2-1	TRBV25-1	13
CASSGSGLAGGLTVSEQFF	TRBJ2-1	TRBV6-1	19
CASSLGGTAHGRDGYTF	TRBJ1-2	TRBV5-5	17
CATSKGELMNTEAFF	TRBJ1-1	TRBV15	15
CASSSGTGKAFF	TRBJ1-1	TRBV5-6	12
CASSQERGTEAFF	TRBJ1-1	TRBV4-2	13
CATWRETSNTGELFF	TRBJ2-2	TRBV7-9	15
CASSPTPISGNTIYF	TRBJ1-3	TRBV3-1/TRBV3-2	15
CATSRTGLNSPLHF	TRBJ1-6	TRBV15	14
CASSPRGLSSYEQYF	TRBJ2-7	TRBV18	15
CASRTPTTGYGYTF	TRBJ1-2	TRBV28	14